This is a list of T cell receptor beta chains from one sample in a study of T cell repertoires in cytomegalovirus infection. TCRdb fed the reads into MiXCR, producing one record per CDR3 protein. The sample carries just under 550,000 distinct CDR3 sequences, roughly 29% recorded once. Material for sequencing was PBMCs. Source of these receptors: a human donor in good health (CMV status not recorded). Some clones in this sample may be carry-over from other donors' samples. Both conserved end residues are part of each CDR3. D genes are given only for firm matches. A row's size may be missing; if present it is once, few, many or a size class.

>TRBV7-9|TRBJ2-3|.|many
CASSPYETDTQYF
TGTGCCAGCAGCCCTTATGAGACAGATACGCAGTATTTT
>TRBV11-3|TRBJ1-1|.|.
CASSLDHPLEAFF
TGTGCCAGCAGCTTAGATCACCCTTTGGAAGCTTTCTTT
>TRBV29-1|TRBJ2-2|.|.
CSVGRGYTGELFF
TGCAGCGTTGGTCGGGGTTACACCGGGGAGCTGTTTTTT
>TRBV7-2|TRBJ1-3|.|many
CASSPRRSGNTIYF
TGTGCCAGCAGCCCTCGACGCTCGGGAAACACCATATATTTT
>TRBV24-1|TRBJ2-1|TRBD2|few
CATSGGTMSSYNEQFF
TGTGCCACCAGTGGAGGGACTATGAGCTCCTACAATGAGCAGTTCTTC
>TRBV7-6|TRBJ2-2|TRBD1|few
CASSGDRGTPGELFF
TGTGCCAGCAGCGGAGACAGGGGAACACCGGGGGAGCTGTTTTTT
>TRBV9|TRBJ2-1|TRBD2|.
CASSVRASGRVEQFF
TGTGCCAGCAGCGTGAGGGCTAGCGGGAGAGTTGAGCAGTTCTTC
>TRBV29-1|TRBJ1-1|.|few
CSFRAPDFTEAFF
TGCAGTTTTAGGGCCCCAGACTTCACTGAAGCTTTCTTT
>TRBV20-1|TRBJ1-2|.|few
CSARMPVDGYTF
TGCAGTGCTAGGATGCCCGTCGATGGCTACACCTTC
>TRBV7-6|TRBJ2-2|TRBD1|many
CASSLLSGGSSANTGELFF
TGTGCCAGCAGCTTACTGTCAGGGGGCTCATCTGCGAACACCGGGGAGCTGTTTTTT
>TRBV12-3/TRBV12-4|TRBJ1-2|TRBD1|few
CASSPGQGAADGYTF
TGTGCCAGCAGTCCAGGACAGGGGGCTGCCGATGGCTACACCTTC
>TRBV7-2|TRBJ2-7|.|many
CASSSAPLYEQYF
TGTGCCAGCAGTTCGGCCCCTCTCTACGAGCAGTACTTC
>TRBV28|TRBJ1-4|.|.
CASSPGQAATNEKLFF
TGTGCCAGCAGTCCAGGACAAGCTGCAACTAATGAAAAACTGTTTTTT
>TRBV7-2|TRBJ2-5|.|few
CASSLTGREETQYF
TGTGCCAGCAGCTTAACGGGAAGGGAAGAGACCCAGTACTTC
>TRBV14|TRBJ2-1|.|.
CASSQEGAFHNEQFF
TGTGCCAGCAGCCAGGAGGGGGCATTCCACAATGAGCAGTTCTTC
>TRBV4-2|TRBJ2-1|.|.
CASSQDPIVSGGDVEQFF
TGTGCCAGCAGCCAAGATCCGATCGTTAGCGGAGGGGATGTGGAGCAGTTCTTC
>TRBV20-1|TRBJ2-5|TRBD2|.
CSASTIPWGGSQYF
TGCAGTGCTAGCACAATACCATGGGGGGGGTCCCAGTACTTC
>TRBV12-5|TRBJ2-5|.|many
CASGLPPEETQYF
TGTGCTAGTGGTTTGCCGCCAGAAGAGACCCAGTACTTC
>TRBV28|TRBJ1-1|TRBD1|few
CASRTQGWEAFF
TGTGCCAGCAGGACACAGGGGTGGGAAGCTTTCTTT
>TRBV25-1|TRBJ1-1|.|.
CASSSRGLDRPNTEAFF
TGTGCCAGCAGTTCGAGGGGTTTGGACAGACCGAACACTGAAGCTTTCTTT
>TRBV27|TRBJ2-3|TRBD2|.
CASSPLAGGRTDTQYF
TGTGCCAGCAGTCCTCTAGCGGGAGGCAGGACAGATACGCAGTATTTT
>TRBV11-2|TRBJ2-1|TRBD2|few
CASSLAPTSGRFYNEQFF
TGTGCCAGCAGCTTAGCCCCTACTAGCGGGAGGTTCTACAATGAGCAGTTCTTC
>TRBV7-9|TRBJ2-7|TRBD1|many
CASSPKIGTGTYEQYF
TGTGCCAGCAGCCCAAAGATAGGGACAGGAACCTACGAGCAGTACTTC
>TRBV6-5|TRBJ1-3|.|.
CASGYNSGNTIYF
TGTGCCAGCGGTTACAACTCTGGAAACACCATATATTTT
>TRBV12-3/TRBV12-4|TRBJ2-2|TRBD2|.
CASSLLAGDLAGELFF
TGTGCCAGCAGCCTACTAGCGGGAGATTTGGCCGGGGAGCTGTTTTTT